This TCR beta chain was identified in a study of T cell responses to AZD1222 COVID-19 vaccine. General study points: Spike-specific TCR breadth and depth grew following two AZD1222 doses. White British ancestry dominated among donors, who included more females, and clonal diversity was possibly underestimated. Samples come after the peak T cell response, not at day 14.

This table comes from immunoSEQ multiplex PCR, and its TCRdb copy is limited to in-frame clones, with some not included. The table shows more than 75,000 clones, with about 92% occurring only once. Comments on this clone: The antigen remains unidentified.

The V gene's germline CDR1 is SGHKS and CDR2 YYEKEE (reference sequence). V lost 2 bases to trimming and J lost 3 bases, with 3 bases between them. The CDR3 totals 11 residues. This chain uses TRBV5-5 with TRBJ2-7, with D unclear. This TCR was sampled from an adult in good health. This specimen consisted of peripheral blood, obtained on day 0 of AZD1222 vaccination. The DNA of the CDR3 is TGTGCCAGCAGCTTCGACTACGAGCAGTACTTC. Translating gives CASSFDYEQYF.